Below, 5 T cell receptor beta chains from the same sample are listed, as sequenced in a study of memory CD4+ T cells and cytomegalovirus serostatus. Single viable CD3+CD4+CD8-CD45RO+ cells were sorted as the memory CD4+ T cells. The method was immunoSEQ multiplex PCR; TCRdb's version includes in-frame clones alone and lacks a portion of them. This table holds some 54,000 clones, around 83% found once. The sample comprised memory CD4+ T cells from blood. These receptors all come from an adult in good health and CMV-seropositive.

CDR3 sequence: CASSQGSARGSSPLHF. CDR3 coding DNA: TGCGCCAGCAGCCAAGGGTCGGCGAGGGGGTCTTCACCCCTCCACTTT. The chain carries TRBV4-1 and TRBJ1-6; tentatively, D is TRBD1 (6 bases). Germline loops: CDR1 MGHRA, CDR2 YSYEKL. The V end lost 1 base, the J end lost 9 bases, and 16 bases lay between the germline ends. The CDR3 sequence is 16 residues long.

Turning to this clone: The sample carries other DNA sequences with the same CDR3. The chain joins TRBV7-9 to TRBJ2-3, with 11 bases identical to TRBD2. CDR3 size: 15 residues. After removal of 1 base from V and 4 bases from J, the junction contained 1 base not matched to a gene. Germline CDR1 is SEHNR and CDR2 is FQNEAQ (reference sequence). CDR3 sequence reads: CASSLGSGGADTQYF. The CDR3 DNA follows: TGTGCCAGCAGCTTAGGTAGCGGGGGGGCAGATACGCAGTATTTT.

The chain is built from TRBV28 and TRBJ1-2; the D gene is possibly TRBD1 (5 bases). The germline V and J ends were trimmed by 2 bases and 7 bases, with 8 bases remaining between them. CDR3 size: 12 residues. Germline V gene data show CDR1 as MDHEN and CDR2 as SYDVKM. CDR3 region: CASSLPRVGYTF. The CDR3 DNA is TGTGCCAGCAGTTTACCCAGGGTTGGCTACACCTTC.

The V and J genes are TRBV7-3 and TRBJ2-7; 7 bases are shared with TRBD2. The germline V gene has CDR1 SGHTA and CDR2 FQGTGA. V was clipped by 3 bases and J by 2 bases; unmatched bases: 7. There are 15 residues in the CDR3. As DNA, the CDR3 is TGTGCCAGCAGCTTCGGTATAGCGGGCCCCTACGAGCAGTACTTC. It encodes CASSFGIAGPYEQYF.

J is TRBJ1-3 and V is TRBV4-2; D is possibly TRBD1 (5 bases). Trimming shortened V by 0 bases and J by 8 bases, and 11 bases separated the two germline ends. The length of the CDR3 is 14 residues. Germline CDR1 reads LGHNA; CDR2 reads YNFKEQ. The CDR3 nucleotides are TGTGCCAGCAGCCAAGATCTGGGGGGATACACCATATATTTT. Translation: CASSQDLGGYTIYF.